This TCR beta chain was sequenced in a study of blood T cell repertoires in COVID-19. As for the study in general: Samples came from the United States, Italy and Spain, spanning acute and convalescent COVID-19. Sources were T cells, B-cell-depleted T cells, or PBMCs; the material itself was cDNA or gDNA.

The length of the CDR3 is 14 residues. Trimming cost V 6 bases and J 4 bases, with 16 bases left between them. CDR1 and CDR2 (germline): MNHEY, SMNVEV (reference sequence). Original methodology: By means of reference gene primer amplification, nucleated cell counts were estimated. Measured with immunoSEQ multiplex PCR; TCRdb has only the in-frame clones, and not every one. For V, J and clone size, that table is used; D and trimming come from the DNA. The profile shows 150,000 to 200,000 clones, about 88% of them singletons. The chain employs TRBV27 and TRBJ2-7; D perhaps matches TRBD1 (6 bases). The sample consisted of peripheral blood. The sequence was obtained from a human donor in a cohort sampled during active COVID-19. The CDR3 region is CASRNAGTQYEQYF. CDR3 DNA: TGTGCCAGCAGAAATGCAGGGACACAGTACGAGCAGTACTTC.